The T cell receptor (beta chain) under discussion was sequenced for a study of neurological immune-mediated disorders. The CDR3 extends over 14 amino acids. Germline values: CDR1 SGHAT, CDR2 FQNNGV. V shed 4 bases and J shed 3 bases, with 13 bases lying between them. This clonotype was seen repeatedly, ten times or more. Its antigen remains unknown. TCRdb analysed the 5' RACE reads with MiXCR anew, one entry per CDR3 protein. The data show tens of thousands of distinct CDR3 sequences, with roughly 4% seen just once and 1.6% held by the top ten. General observations from the study: Across subjects, no CDR3 amino acid sequence appeared in expanded clones of more than one subject, a finding that suggested private repertoires in all groups.

The chain has TRBV11-2 and TRBJ2-7; D is unclear. The clonotype was recovered from a man between 25 and 39 years old with multiple sclerosis. The source material was PBMCs. This chain's CDR3 is CASSSLGPIYEQYF. Here the CDR3 DNA reads TGTGCCAGCAGCTCACTCGGGCCGATCTACGAGCAGTACTTC.